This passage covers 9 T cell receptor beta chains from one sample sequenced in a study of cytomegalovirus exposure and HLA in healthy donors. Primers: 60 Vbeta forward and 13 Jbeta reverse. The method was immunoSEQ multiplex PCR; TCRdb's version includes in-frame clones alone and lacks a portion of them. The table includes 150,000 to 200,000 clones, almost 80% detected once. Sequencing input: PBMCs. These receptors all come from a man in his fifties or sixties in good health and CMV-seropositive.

In DNA, the CDR3 is TGTGCCAGCTTAAAGGCAGGGATCACCGGGGAGCTGTTTTTT. It specifies CASLKAGITGELFF. The chain links TRBV7-9 to TRBJ2-2; weak D call: TRBD1 (5 bases). The CDR3 totals 14 residues. The germline V gene encodes CDR1 SEHNR and CDR2 FQNEAQ (reference sequence). The V end was cut by 8 bases, the J end by 4 bases, with 14 bases between.

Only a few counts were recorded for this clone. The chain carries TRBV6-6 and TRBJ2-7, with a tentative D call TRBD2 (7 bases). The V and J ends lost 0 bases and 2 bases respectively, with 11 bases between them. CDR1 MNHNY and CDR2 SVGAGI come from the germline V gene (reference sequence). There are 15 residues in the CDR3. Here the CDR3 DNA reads TGTGCCAGCAGTTACTCAGGGGGGGACACCTACGAGCAGTACTTC. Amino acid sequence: CASSYSGGDTYEQYF.

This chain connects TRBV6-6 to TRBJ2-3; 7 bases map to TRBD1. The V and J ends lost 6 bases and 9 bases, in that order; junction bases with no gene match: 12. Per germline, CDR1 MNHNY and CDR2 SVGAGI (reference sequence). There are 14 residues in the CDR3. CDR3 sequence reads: CASRLTEGARTQYF. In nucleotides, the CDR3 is TGTGCCAGCAGGTTGACAGAGGGGGCTAGAACGCAGTATTTT.

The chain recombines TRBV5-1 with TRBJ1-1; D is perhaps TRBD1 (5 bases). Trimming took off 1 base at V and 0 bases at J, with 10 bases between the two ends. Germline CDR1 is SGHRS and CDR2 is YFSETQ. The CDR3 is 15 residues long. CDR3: CASSLQGNMNTEAFF. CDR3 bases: TGCGCCAGCAGCTTGCAGGGAAACATGAACACTGAAGCTTTCTTT.

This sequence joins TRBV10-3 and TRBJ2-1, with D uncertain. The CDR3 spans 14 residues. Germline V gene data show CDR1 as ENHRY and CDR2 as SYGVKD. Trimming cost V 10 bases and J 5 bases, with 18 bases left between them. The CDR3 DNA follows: TGTGCCACCGAGCAACCCCCTTCCCACAATGAGCAGTTCTTC. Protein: CATEQPPSHNEQFF.

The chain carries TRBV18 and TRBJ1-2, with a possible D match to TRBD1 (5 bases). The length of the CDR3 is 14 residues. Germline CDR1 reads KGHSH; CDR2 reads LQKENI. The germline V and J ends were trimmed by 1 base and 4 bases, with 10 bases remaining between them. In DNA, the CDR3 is TGTGCCAGCTCACCACTCGACAGCACCTATGGCTACACCTTC. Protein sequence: CASSPLDSTYGYTF.

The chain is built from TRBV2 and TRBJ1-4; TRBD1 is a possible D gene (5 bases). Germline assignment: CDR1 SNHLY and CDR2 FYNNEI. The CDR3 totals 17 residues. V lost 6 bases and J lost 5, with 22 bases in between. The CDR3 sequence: CASRWGVIVASNEKLFF. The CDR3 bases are TGTGCCAGCAGATGGGGGGTAATAGTAGCCTCCAATGAAAAACTGTTTTTT.

As DNA, the CDR3 is TGTGCCAGTAGAGAGCGGGGGGGCACAGATACGCAGTATTTT. Translation: CASRERGGTDTQYF. This chain uses TRBV19 with TRBJ2-3, with 9 bases matching TRBD2. CDR1 and CDR2 from the germline V gene are LNHDA and SQIVND (reference sequence). The CDR3 covers 14 residues. J lost 1 base, V lost 6 bases, and 2 bases had no gene match.

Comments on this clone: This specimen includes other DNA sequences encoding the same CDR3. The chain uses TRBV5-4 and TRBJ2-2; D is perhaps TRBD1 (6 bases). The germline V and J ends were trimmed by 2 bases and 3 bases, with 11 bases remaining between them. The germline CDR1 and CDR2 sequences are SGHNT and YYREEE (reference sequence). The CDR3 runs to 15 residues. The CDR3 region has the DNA TGTGCCAGCAGCTTACAGGGCAGGGACACCGGGGAGCTGTTTTTT. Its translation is CASSLQGRDTGELFF.